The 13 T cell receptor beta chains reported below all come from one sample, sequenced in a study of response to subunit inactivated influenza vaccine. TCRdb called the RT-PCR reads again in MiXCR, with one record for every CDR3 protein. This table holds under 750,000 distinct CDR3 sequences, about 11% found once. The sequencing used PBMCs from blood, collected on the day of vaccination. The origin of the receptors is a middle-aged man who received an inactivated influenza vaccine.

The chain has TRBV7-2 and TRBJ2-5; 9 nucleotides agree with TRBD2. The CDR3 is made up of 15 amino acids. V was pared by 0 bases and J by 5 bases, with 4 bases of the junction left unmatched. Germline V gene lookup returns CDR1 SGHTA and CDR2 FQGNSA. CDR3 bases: TGTGCCAGCAGCTTAGCCGGACTAGCGATTGAGACCCAGTACTTC. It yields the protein CASSLAGLAIETQYF. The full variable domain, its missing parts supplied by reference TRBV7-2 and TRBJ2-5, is GAGVSQSPSNKVTEKGKDVELRCDPISGHTALYWYRQSLGQGLEFLIYFQGNSAPDKSGLPSDRFSAERTGGSVSTLTIQRTQQEDSAVYLCASSLAGLAIETQYFGPGTRLLVL.

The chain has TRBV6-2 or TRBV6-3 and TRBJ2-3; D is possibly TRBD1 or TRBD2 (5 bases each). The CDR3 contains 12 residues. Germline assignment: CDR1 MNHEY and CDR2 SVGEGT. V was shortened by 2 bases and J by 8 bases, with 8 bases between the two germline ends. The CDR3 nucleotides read TGTGCCAGCAGTTACACGGGGCGTACGCAGTATTTT. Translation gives CASSYTGRTQYF.

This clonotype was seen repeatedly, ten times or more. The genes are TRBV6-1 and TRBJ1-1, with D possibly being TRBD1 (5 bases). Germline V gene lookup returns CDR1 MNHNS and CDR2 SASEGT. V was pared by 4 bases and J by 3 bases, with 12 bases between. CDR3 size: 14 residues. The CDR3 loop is CASSAREGHTEAFF. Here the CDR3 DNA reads TGTGCCAGCAGTGCCAGGGAAGGACACACTGAAGCTTTCTTT.

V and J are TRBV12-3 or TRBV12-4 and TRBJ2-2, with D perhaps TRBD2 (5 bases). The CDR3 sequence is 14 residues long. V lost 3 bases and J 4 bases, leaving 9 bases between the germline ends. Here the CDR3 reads CASSFRGSTGELFF. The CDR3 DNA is TGTGCCAGCAGTTTTAGAGGGAGCACCGGGGAGCTGTTTTTT.

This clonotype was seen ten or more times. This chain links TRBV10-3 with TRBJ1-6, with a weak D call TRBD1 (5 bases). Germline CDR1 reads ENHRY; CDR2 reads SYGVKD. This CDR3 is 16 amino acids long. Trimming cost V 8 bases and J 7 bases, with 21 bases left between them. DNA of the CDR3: TGTGCCATCGCCCCATCCTCCGGGACTGAGAATTCACCCCTCCACTTT. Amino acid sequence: CAIAPSSGTENSPLHF.

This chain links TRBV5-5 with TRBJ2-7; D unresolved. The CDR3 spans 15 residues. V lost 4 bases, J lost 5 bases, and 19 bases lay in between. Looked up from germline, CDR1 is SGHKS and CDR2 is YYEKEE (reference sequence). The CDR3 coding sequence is TGTGCCAGCAGCAGTCCCCCTTTCGATTCTCACGAGCAGTACTTC. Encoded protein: CASSSPPFDSHEQYF.

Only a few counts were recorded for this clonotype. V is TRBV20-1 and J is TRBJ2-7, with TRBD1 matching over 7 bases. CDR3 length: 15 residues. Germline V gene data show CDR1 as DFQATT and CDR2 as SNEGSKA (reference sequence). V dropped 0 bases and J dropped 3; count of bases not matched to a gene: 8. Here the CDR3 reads CSARDPPGQHYEQYF. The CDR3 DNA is TGCAGTGCTAGAGACCCCCCGGGACAGCACTACGAGCAGTACTTC.

The CDR3 sequence is CASREGPIEQYF. The CDR3 region has the DNA TGTGCCAGCAGGGAGGGCCCCATCGAGCAGTACTTC. The rearrangement joins TRBV6-6 to TRBJ2-7; D possibly corresponds to TRBD2 (6 bases). The V end was cut by 6 bases, the J end by 6 bases, with 12 bases between. CDR3 length: 12 amino acids. In germline, CDR1 is MNHNY, CDR2 SVGAGI (reference sequence).

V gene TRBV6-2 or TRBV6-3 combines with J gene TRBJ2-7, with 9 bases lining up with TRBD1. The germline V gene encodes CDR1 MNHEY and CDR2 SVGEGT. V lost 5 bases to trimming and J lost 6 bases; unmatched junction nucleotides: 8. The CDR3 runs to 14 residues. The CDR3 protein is CASSPPGQGAEQYF. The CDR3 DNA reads TGTGCCAGCAGTCCGCCGGGACAGGGTGCCGAGCAGTACTTC.

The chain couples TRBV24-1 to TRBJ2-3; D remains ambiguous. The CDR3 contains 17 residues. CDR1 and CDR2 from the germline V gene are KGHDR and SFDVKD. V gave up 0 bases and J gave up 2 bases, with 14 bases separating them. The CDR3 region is CATSDLLFGVSTDTQYF. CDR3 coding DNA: TGTGCCACCAGTGATTTGCTTTTTGGGGTCTCCACAGATACGCAGTATTTT.

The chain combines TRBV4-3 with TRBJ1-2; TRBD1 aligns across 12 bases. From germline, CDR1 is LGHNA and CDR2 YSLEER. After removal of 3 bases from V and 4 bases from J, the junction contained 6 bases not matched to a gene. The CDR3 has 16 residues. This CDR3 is CASSQSGTGGGYGYTF. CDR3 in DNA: TGCGCCAGCAGCCAGAGCGGGACAGGGGGCGGCTATGGCTACACCTTC.

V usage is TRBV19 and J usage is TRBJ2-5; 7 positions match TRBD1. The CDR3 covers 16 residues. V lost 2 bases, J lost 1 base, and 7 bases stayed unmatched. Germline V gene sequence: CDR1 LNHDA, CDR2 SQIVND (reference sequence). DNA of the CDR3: TGTGCCAGTAGTATACCCCGGGACAGAACCCAAGAGACCCAGTACTTC. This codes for CASSIPRDRTQETQYF.

CDR3: CASSPTGLGSPLHF. CDR3 DNA sequence: TGTGCCAGCTCACCAACGGGGCTCGGTTCACCCCTCCACTTT. The genes are TRBV18 and TRBJ1-6; D perhaps matches TRBD1 (5 bases). Germline V gene data show CDR1 as KGHSH and CDR2 as LQKENI. The ends were cut back, 2 bases at V and 9 bases at J, with 11 bases in the middle. The length of the CDR3 is 14 residues. Filled out from reference TRBV18 and TRBJ1-6, the complete variable domain reads NAGVMQNPRHLVRRRGQEARLRCSPMKGHSHVYWYRQLPEEGLKFMVYLQKENIIDESGMPKERFSAEFPKEGPSILRIQQVVRGDSAAYFCASSPTGLGSPLHFGNGTRLTVT.